The present entry profiles one TCR beta chain with its context. What it recognizes is unknown. Per the germline V gene, CDR1 is MDHEN and CDR2 is SYDVKM. The ends lost 5 bases at V and 7 bases at J; junction bases unmatched: 8. This CDR3 has 14 amino acids. All of the isolated RNA was reverse transcribed, so expressed TCRB transcripts were sequenced. Profiling relied on immunoSEQ multiplex PCR, and the TCRdb table lists in-frame clones only, not all of them. The sample has a few hundred thousand clones; approximately 15% are singletons. The sample comes from a study of beta chain features in type 1 diabetes. Study-level findings and limits: In the patient group, naive, central memory and Treg TCRB repertoires seemed more alike than in the healthy donor group. Shorter TCRB CDR3s, moderately but significantly so, marked every one of the four CD4+ subsets in Type 1 diabetes patients.

The chain couples TRBV28 to TRBJ2-1; 7 nucleotides align to TRBD1. Sequencing was carried out using naive CD4+ T cells from blood. The origin of this receptor is a young woman in good health. CDR3 amino acids: CASSRRQGRNEQFF. The DNA of the CDR3 is TGTGCCAGCAGTCGCCGACAGGGTCGGAATGAGCAGTTCTTC.